These 18 T cell receptor beta chains came from one sample sequenced in a study of blood T cells in healthy people across ages. Next came a second PCR, run for about 7 to 12 cycles, which used a sample-barcoded 5' primer along with a J-beta primer mix. TCRdb ran MiXCR on the 5' RACE reads and lists one entry per CDR3 protein. This sample has some 880,000 distinct CDR3 sequences; 35% to 40% occur once, and the top ten carry 10% to 15%. Material for sequencing was blood. Receptors were obtained from a man aged 18 to 35 in good health.

This clonotype was observed a handful of times. This chain links TRBV6-2 or TRBV6-3 with TRBJ2-5, with 14 bases aligning to TRBD2. The trim removed 1 base at V and 11 bases at J, leaving 27 bases unmatched. This CDR3 contains 22 residues. Looked up from germline, CDR1 is MNHEY and CDR2 is SVGEGT. Here the CDR3 reads CASSYFSSGLAGGLRSFNEQYF. Written as DNA, the CDR3 is TGTGCCAGCAGTTACTTCTCGTCCGGACTAGCGGGGGGCCTGCGTTCGTTCAATGAGCAGTACTTC.

The J gene is TRBJ2-1, the V gene TRBV20-1, with a tentative D call TRBD2 (7 bases). Between the trimmed V and J ends, which lost 0 bases and 7 bases, there was a span of 16 bases. The CDR3 totals 15 residues. Germline V gene lookup returns CDR1 DFQATT and CDR2 SNEGSKA (reference sequence). CDR3 region: CSARDLGGPENEQFF. The CDR3 DNA reads TGCAGTGCTAGAGATCTGGGGGGGCCGGAGAATGAGCAGTTCTTC.

This clonotype was seen only a few times. The genes are TRBV5-1 and TRBJ2-3; 13 bases match TRBD2. Germline CDR1 reads SGHRS; CDR2 reads YFSETQ. The V segment lost 4 bases and the J segment 13 bases; nucleotides outside the gene matches: 12. The CDR3 length is 15 residues. CDR3 residues: CASSAGTSGAAPEYF. DNA for the CDR3: TGCGCCAGCAGCGCTGGGACTAGCGGGGCCGCCCCGGAGTATTTT. The full variable domain, completed using reference TRBV5-1 and TRBJ2-3, is KAGVTQTPRYLIKTRGQQVTLSCSPISGHRSVSWYQQTPGQGLQFLFEYFSETQRNKGNFPGRFSGRQFSNSRSEMNVSTLELGDSALYLCASSAGTSGAAPEYFGPGTRLTVL.

On this clonotype itself: It may be a read error: a sequence one base away is much more abundant. This chain links TRBV5-1 with TRBJ2-1; D remains ambiguous. The tail of the sequence fits TRBJ2-7 better, so the J call may be wrong. CDR3 length: 14 residues. Germline loops: CDR1 SGHRS, CDR2 YFSETQ. For the CDR3, the DNA is TGCGCCAGCAGCTCAACCTCCAATACCAATGAGCAGTACTTC. It yields the protein CASSSTSNTNEQYF.

The chain has TRBV28 and TRBJ1-1, with 7 bases lining up with TRBD1. The CDR3 spans 16 residues. The germline V gene has CDR1 MDHEN and CDR2 SYDVKM. After removal of 5 bases from V and 1 base from J, the junction contained 10 bases not matched to a gene. CDR3: CASSPQNRGPNTEAFF. In nucleotides, the CDR3 is TGTGCCAGCAGTCCACAAAACAGGGGACCGAACACTGAAGCTTTCTTT. Combining the CDR3 with reference TRBV28 and TRBJ1-1 gives the whole variable domain DVKVTQSSRYLVKRTGEKVFLECVQDMDHENMFWYRQDPGLGLRLIYFSYDVKMKEKGDIPEGYSVSREKKERFSLILESASTNQTSMYLCASSPQNRGPNTEAFFGQGTRLTVV.

The chain recombines TRBV6-1 with TRBJ1-1, with D perhaps matching TRBD1 (5 bases). The CDR3 is made up of 15 amino acids. V lost 0 bases to trimming and J lost 6 bases, with 14 bases between them. Germline CDR1 reads MNHNS; CDR2 reads SASEGT. The CDR3 is CASSEASTWGAEAFF. The CDR3 nucleotides are TGTGCCAGCAGTGAAGCCAGTACCTGGGGCGCTGAAGCTTTCTTT.

This clonotype was observed a few times. The V call is TRBV7-6, the J call TRBJ2-7; 10 bases agree with TRBD2. V trimming: 0 bases; J trimming: 7 bases; junction bases outside the gene matches: 6. In germline, CDR1 is SGHVS, CDR2 FNYEAQ. The CDR3 totals 15 residues. For the CDR3, the DNA is TGTGCCAGCAGCTTAGCTAGCGGGGGGTACAATGAGCAGTACTTC. Protein: CASSLASGGYNEQYF.

This chain connects TRBV5-4 to TRBJ1-2; 11 nucleotides align to TRBD1. The V segment lost 0 bases and the J segment 6 bases; nucleotides outside the gene matches: 4. This CDR3 is 15 amino acids long. Germline V CDR1 and CDR2: SGHNT, YYREEE (reference sequence). The CDR3 DNA reads as TGTGCCAGCAGCTTGGAAAGGGACAGGGGGGATGGCTACACCTTC. Protein product: CASSLERDRGDGYTF.

In its sample, this clonotype was seen a few times. The V gene is TRBV7-2, the J gene TRBJ1-4, with TRBD1 matching 8 bases. This CDR3 contains 15 residues. The V gene end was trimmed by 0 bases and the J gene end by 14 bases; junction bases not matched to a gene: 11. Germline CDR1 is SGHTA and CDR2 is FQGNSA. CDR3 protein: CASSLARIGQGRLFF. The CDR3 nucleotides are TGTGCCAGCAGCTTAGCGCGAATTGGACAGGGCCGGCTGTTTTTT.

In this sample, this clonotype turned up many times. The chain employs TRBV5-1 and TRBJ2-1, with 11 positions matching TRBD2. Germline V gene lookup returns CDR1 SGHRS and CDR2 YFSETQ. This CDR3 has 18 amino acids. Trimming removed 5 bases from V and 0 bases from J; junction bases left unmatched: 10. The CDR3 loop is CASRRGLAVRSSYNEQFF. In DNA form, the CDR3 reads TGCGCCAGCAGGCGGGGACTAGCGGTGCGAAGCTCCTACAATGAGCAGTTCTTC.

This clonotype was seen repeatedly, ten times or more. The chain has TRBV4-3 and TRBJ2-3; perhaps D is TRBD1 or TRBD2 (5 bases each). This CDR3 region has 15 residues. In germline, CDR1 is LGHNA, CDR2 YSLEER. V shed 5 bases and J shed 0 bases, with 12 bases lying between them. The chain's CDR3 is CASSSERGSTDTQYF. CDR3 nucleotide sequence: TGCGCCAGCAGCTCCGAGAGGGGTAGCACAGATACGCAGTATTTT.

This clonotype has just a few counts. The chain is built from TRBV6-1 and TRBJ2-1; the D gene is possibly TRBD2 (7 bases). Trimming cost V 8 bases and J 5 bases, with 25 bases left between them. CDR3 length: 17 amino acids. CDR1 and CDR2 from the germline V gene are MNHNS and SASEGT. The CDR3 DNA reads TGTGCCAGCCCGTCAGGGGTTGGTAGGGGAGGGCACAATGAGCAGTTCTTC. Translating it yields CASPSGVGRGGHNEQFF.

About this clonotype itself: At one boundary the junction diverges from the germline segment, which might be a read error. V usage is TRBV9 and J usage is TRBJ2-3, with a possible D match to TRBD2 (6 bases). The germline V gene has CDR1 SGDLS and CDR2 YYNGEE. The CDR3 runs 15 residues. DNA of the CDR3: TGTGTCAGCAGCGGGCTAGCGTTGGGCACAGATACGCAGTATTTT. This codes for CVSSGLALGTDTQYF.

This clonotype came up a few times. The chain links TRBV9 to TRBJ2-3; 7 nucleotides align to TRBD2. CDR3 length: 15 amino acids. Germline V lookup: CDR1 SGDLS, CDR2 YYNGEE. J lost 0 bases, V lost 4 bases, and 5 bases had no gene match. CDR3 protein: CASSTRGESTDTQYF. The CDR3 DNA follows: TGTGCCAGCAGCACCCGGGGGGAGAGCACAGATACGCAGTATTTT.

This chain links TRBV4-3 with TRBJ2-1, with 12 bases fitting TRBD2. CDR3 length: 14 amino acids. Germline assignment: CDR1 LGHNA and CDR2 YSLEER. The ends lost 4 bases at V and 10 bases at J; junction bases unmatched: 5. The CDR3 reads CASSPSGGAGEQFF. The DNA of the CDR3 is TGCGCCAGCAGCCCTAGCGGGGGGGCCGGGGAGCAGTTCTTC.

The chain recombines TRBV12-3 or TRBV12-4 with TRBJ1-2, with a possible D match to TRBD1 (5 bases). V lost 7 bases, J lost 7 bases, and 19 bases lay in between. This CDR3 comprises 14 residues. For the CDR3, the DNA is TGTGCCAGCAACTCAAGGCCCGGGGGTAGTGGCTACACCTTC. It translates to CASNSRPGGSGYTF.

V gene TRBV15 combines with J gene TRBJ2-3; 9 positions match TRBD1. V dropped 0 bases and J dropped 2; count of bases not matched to a gene: 3. The CDR3 spans 16 residues. Germline CDR1 is LNHNV and CDR2 is YYDKDF (reference sequence). CDR3 amino acids: CATSREDRGLTDTQYF. CDR3 DNA sequence: TGTGCCACCAGCAGAGAGGACAGGGGCCTCACAGATACGCAGTATTTT.

A word on this clonotype: An end of the junction differs from the germline gene, which may be a read error. V is TRBV20-1 and J is TRBJ2-1, with D possibly being TRBD1 (6 bases). From germline, CDR1 is DFQATT and CDR2 SNEGSKA (reference sequence). This CDR3 region has 14 residues. CDR3 sequence reads: CSASADSSYNKQFF. In DNA, the CDR3 is TGCAGTGCTAGCGCGGACAGCTCCTACAATAAGCAGTTCTTC.